Included here is one TCR beta chain sequence, with context. Its antigen is undetermined. The data were taken from a study of Ad26.COV2.S vaccination and SARS-CoV-2 variants. The treatment: approximately 18 received Ad26.COV2.S at low or high dose, single or two shots; about 5 received placebo; per-sample allocation not given. All samples were drawn on day 63, counting from the first vaccine or placebo injection. Germline V gives CDR1 SGHTA, CDR2 FQGTGA. The CDR3 runs to 17 residues. V was trimmed by 5 bases and J by 1 base, leaving 18 bases between them. Findings and caveats of the study: Using TCR breadth and depth analyses may have led to underestimated total T cell responses.

Sequencing used immunoSEQ multiplex PCR; TCRdb keeps in-frame clones, though not all of them. Among around 250,000 clones, approximately 88% were seen once, and the ten largest hold roughly 3%. This chain joins TRBV7-3 and TRBJ2-1; no clear D. Sequenced material: peripheral blood, taken in a trial of Ad26.COV2.S vaccine versus placebo. The TCR comes from a person between 18 and 65 years old who received the Ad26.COV2.S COVID-19 vaccine or a placebo. Here the CDR3 reads CASSRKGSAGSYNEQFF. CDR3 nucleotides: TGTGCCAGCAGCCGAAAGGGATCGGCAGGTTCCTACAATGAGCAGTTCTTC.